Below, 14 T cell receptor beta chains from the same sample are listed, as sequenced in a study of T cells expressing NK-cell markers. With the 5' RACE reads reprocessed, TCRdb shows one record per CDR3 protein and no DNA. Its clone listing holds approximately 150,000 distinct CDR3 sequences. Sequencing was done on a sample of blood T cells: a sorted CD56 or NKG2C T cell subset, CD4+ or CD8+ T cells, or bulk PBMC T cells (not recorded which). Receptors originate from a man younger than 35 in good health.

The genes are TRBV6-1 and TRBJ2-7; TCRdb lists TRBD2, though no DNA is available to test this call. CDR3 size: 16 residues. Germline V gene data show CDR1 as MNHNS and CDR2 as SASEGT. The CDR3 sequence is CASSEFGGELSYEQYF.

CDR3 residues: CASSVAIDRAGTEAFF. The chain is built from TRBV9 and TRBJ1-1; there is no DNA to check the TCRdb D call of TRBD1. This CDR3 region has 16 residues. Germline lookup yields CDR1 SGDLS and CDR2 YYNGEE.

V and J are TRBV27 and TRBJ2-1. CDR1 is MNHEY and CDR2 is SMNVEV in the germline V gene (reference sequence). The CDR3 runs to 13 residues. CDR3 protein: CASNRQDGNEQFF.

This chain connects TRBV9 to TRBJ2-7; TCRdb's D call, TRBD1, is unchecked because there is no DNA. The CDR3 contains 15 residues. Germline CDR1 is SGDLS and CDR2 is YYNGEE. CDR3 sequence: CASSAGGQGANEQYF.

The CDR3 loop is CASSLDRGYYEQYF. This chain uses TRBV4-3 with TRBJ2-7; there is no DNA to check the TCRdb D call of TRBD1. The CDR3 extends over 14 amino acids. CDR1 and CDR2 from the germline V gene are LGHNA and YSLEER.

This sequence joins TRBV4-1 and TRBJ2-1. Germline values: CDR1 MGHRA, CDR2 YSYEKL. The CDR3 has 16 residues. CDR3 protein: CASSQVVVVSDNEQFF.

The chain has TRBV15 and TRBJ2-7; the D gene TCRdb calls, TRBD2, cannot be checked with no DNA. The CDR3 length is 20 residues. The germline V gene encodes CDR1 LNHNV and CDR2 YYDKDF (reference sequence). CDR3 sequence: CATSRDTLQDSREPYYEQYF.

This rearrangement joins TRBV29-1 to TRBJ2-1; checking the TCRdb D call of TRBD1 is not possible without DNA. The CDR3 spans 12 residues. Germline-derived CDR1 and CDR2 are SQVTM and ANQGSEA. CDR3 region: CSVAGTNYEQFF.

This sequence joins TRBV27 and TRBJ2-7; TCRdb picks TRBD2, but there is no DNA to check that call. This CDR3 is built from 17 residues. CDR1 is MNHEY and CDR2 is SMNVEV in the germline V gene (reference sequence). The CDR3 protein is CASSPSGTPLTEYEQYF.

V is TRBV20-1 and J is TRBJ2-5; TCRdb lists TRBD1, though no DNA is available to test this call. This CDR3 is 15 amino acids long. Germline V gives CDR1 DFQATT, CDR2 SNEGSKA (reference sequence). CDR3: CSVPWGGDWGETQYF.

The chain links TRBV19 to TRBJ1-1. Germline values: CDR1 LNHDA, CDR2 SQIVND (reference sequence). The CDR3 runs 14 residues. The CDR3 region is CASSIDTENTEAFF.

The rearrangement joins TRBV5-1 to TRBJ2-1; TCRdb gives TRBD2 as the D gene, but with no DNA this cannot be confirmed. Germline V gives CDR1 SGHRS, CDR2 YFSETQ. This CDR3 contains 16 residues. The CDR3 reads CASSLETSGPYNEQFF.

V gene TRBV6-1 combines with J gene TRBJ2-1; the TRBD1 assignment by TCRdb is unverifiable without DNA. Germline V gene data show CDR1 as MNHNS and CDR2 as SASEGT. The CDR3 loop spans 14 amino acids. CDR3 sequence reads: CASSRQGVYNEQFF.

This chain uses TRBV7-7 with TRBJ2-5; the D call of TRBD2 rests on TCRdb alone, since no DNA is present to check it. The CDR3 runs to 15 residues. CDR1 SSHAT and CDR2 FNYEAQ come from the germline V gene (reference sequence). This CDR3 is CASSFAQGTKETQYF.